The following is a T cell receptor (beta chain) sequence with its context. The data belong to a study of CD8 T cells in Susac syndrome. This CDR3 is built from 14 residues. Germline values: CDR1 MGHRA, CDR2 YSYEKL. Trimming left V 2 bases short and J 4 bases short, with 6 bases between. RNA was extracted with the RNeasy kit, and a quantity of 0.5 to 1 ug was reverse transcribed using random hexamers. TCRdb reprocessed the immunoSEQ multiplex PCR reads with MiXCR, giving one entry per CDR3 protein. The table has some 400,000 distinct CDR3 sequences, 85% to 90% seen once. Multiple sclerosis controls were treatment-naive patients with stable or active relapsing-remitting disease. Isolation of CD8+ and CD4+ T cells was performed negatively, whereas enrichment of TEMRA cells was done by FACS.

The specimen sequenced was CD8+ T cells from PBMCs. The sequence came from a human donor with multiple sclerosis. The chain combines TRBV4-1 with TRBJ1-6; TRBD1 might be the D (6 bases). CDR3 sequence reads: CASSQQGYNSPLHF. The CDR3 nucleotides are TGCGCCAGCAGCCAACAGGGGTATAATTCACCCCTCCACTTT.